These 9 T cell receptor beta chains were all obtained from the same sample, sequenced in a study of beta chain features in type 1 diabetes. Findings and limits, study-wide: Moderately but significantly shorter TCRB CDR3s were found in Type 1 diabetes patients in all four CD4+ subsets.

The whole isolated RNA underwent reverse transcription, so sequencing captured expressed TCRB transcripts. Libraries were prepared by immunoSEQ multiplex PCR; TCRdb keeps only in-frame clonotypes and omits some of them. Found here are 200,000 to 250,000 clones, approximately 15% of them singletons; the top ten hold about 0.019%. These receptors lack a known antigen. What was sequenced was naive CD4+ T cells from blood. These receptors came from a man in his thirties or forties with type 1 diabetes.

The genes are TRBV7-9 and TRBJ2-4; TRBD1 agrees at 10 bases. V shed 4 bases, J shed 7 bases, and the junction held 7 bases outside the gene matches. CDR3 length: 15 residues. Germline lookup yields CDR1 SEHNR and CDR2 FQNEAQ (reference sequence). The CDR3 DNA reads TGTGCCAGCAGCTACGGGGGACAGGGGATGAACATTCAGTACTTC. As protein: CASSYGGQGMNIQYF.

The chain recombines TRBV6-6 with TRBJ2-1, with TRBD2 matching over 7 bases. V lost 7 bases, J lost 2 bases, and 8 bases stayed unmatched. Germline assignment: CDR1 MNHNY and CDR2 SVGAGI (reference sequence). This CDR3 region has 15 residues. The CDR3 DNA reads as TGTGCCAGCACCATAAGTGGGGGGGCCTACAATGAGCAGTTCTTC. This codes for CASTISGGAYNEQFF.

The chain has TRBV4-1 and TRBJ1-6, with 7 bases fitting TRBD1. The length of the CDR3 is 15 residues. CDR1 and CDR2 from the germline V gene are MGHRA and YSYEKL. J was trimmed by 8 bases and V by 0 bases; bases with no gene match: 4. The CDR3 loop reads CASSQDGQEYSPLHF. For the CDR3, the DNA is TGCGCCAGCAGCCAAGACGGACAGGAGTATTCACCCCTCCACTTT.

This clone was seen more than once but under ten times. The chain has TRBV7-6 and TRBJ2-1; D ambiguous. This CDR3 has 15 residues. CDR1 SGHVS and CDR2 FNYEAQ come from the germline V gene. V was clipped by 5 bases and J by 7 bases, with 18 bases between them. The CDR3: CASSPLISLWNEQFF. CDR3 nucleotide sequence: TGTGCCAGCAGCCCCCTAATTTCTCTGTGGAATGAGCAGTTCTTC.

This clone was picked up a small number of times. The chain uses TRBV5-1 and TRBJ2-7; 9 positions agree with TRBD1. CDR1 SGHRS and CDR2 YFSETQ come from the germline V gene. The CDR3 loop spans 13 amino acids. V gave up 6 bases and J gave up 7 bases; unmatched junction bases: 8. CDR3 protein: CASNMGQGTEQYF. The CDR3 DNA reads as TGCGCCAGCAACATGGGACAGGGAACGGAGCAGTACTTC.

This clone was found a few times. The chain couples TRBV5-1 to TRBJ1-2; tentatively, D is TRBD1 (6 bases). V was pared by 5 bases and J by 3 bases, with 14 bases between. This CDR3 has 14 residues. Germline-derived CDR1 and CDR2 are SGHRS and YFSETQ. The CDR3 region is CASRPTDSYYGYTF. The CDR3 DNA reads TGCGCCAGCAGACCAACGGACAGTTACTATGGCTACACCTTC.

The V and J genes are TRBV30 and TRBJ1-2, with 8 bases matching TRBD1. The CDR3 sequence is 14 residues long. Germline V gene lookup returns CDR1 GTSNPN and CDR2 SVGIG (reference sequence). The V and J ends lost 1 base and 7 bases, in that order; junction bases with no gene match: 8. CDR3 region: CAWSGGQGGTGYTF. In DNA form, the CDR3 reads TGTGCCTGGAGTGGAGGACAGGGAGGAACTGGCTACACCTTC.

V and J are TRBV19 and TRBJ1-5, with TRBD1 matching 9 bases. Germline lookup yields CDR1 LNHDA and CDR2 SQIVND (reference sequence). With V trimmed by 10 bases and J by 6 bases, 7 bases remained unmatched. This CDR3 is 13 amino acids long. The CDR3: CATDRQGGQPQHF. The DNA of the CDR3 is TGTGCCACCGATCGACAGGGGGGTCAGCCCCAGCATTTT.

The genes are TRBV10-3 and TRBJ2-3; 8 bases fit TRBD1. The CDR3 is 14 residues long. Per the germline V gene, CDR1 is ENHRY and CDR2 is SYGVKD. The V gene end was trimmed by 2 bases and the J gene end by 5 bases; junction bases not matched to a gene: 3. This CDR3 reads CAISEGQGRDTQYF. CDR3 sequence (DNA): TGTGCCATCAGTGAGGGACAGGGAAGAGATACGCAGTATTTT.